These T cell receptor beta chains were read from a single sample in a study of PD-1 blockade in classical Hodgkin lymphoma. Assay: immunoSEQ multiplex PCR; the TCRdb copy retains only in-frame clones and omits some. This table holds around 13,000 clones, around 90% found once. The material was CD4+ T cells from blood, obtained at baseline. These receptors came from a human donor with classical Hodgkin lymphoma. CDR3s include the opening cysteine and the closing phenylalanine or tryptophan. D genes are given only for firm matches.

D,V,J,CDR3
-,TRBV12-2,TRBJ2-3,CASRLVFVAGQGTDTQYF
TRBD1,TRBV6-5,TRBJ1-3,CASSRQQGGGNTIYF
TRBD2,TRBV4-2,TRBJ2-1,CASSQEKASGISNEQFF
TRBD1,TRBV7-9,TRBJ1-1,CASSMGQGWDTEAFF
-,TRBV5-1,TRBJ1-4,CASSLSPATSTNEKLFF
-,TRBV29-1,TRBJ1-1,CSVSPDSLTEAFF
TRBD2,TRBV5-4,TRBJ2-1,CASSKGLARNEQFF
-,TRBV7-9,TRBJ1-4,CASSLATTGTSEKLFF
-,TRBV6-5,TRBJ2-1,CASSYSLASYNEQFF
-,TRBV9,TRBJ1-1,CASSAHTLTEAFF
TRBD2,TRBV11-2,TRBJ2-7,CASSLMASGGYEQYF
-,TRBV19,TRBJ2-3,CASSKLDNTQYF
TRBD2,TRBV5-4,TRBJ2-7,CASSLQSGGGREQYF
-,TRBV5-1,TRBJ1-1,CASSSGQRNTEAFF
-,TRBV30,TRBJ2-1,CAWSKIATYEQFF
TRBD2,TRBV25-1,TRBJ2-1,CATHSGAGKSSYNEQFF
TRBD1,TRBV4-1,TRBJ2-1,CASSQDLRGQGAWGEQFF
-,TRBV28,TRBJ2-3,CASSLVWGQIDTQYF
-,TRBV10-3,TRBJ2-2,CAIKLGDPNTGELFF
TRBD1,TRBV4-1,TRBJ1-3,CASSQPRRGPGNTIYF
TRBD1,TRBV7-2,TRBJ2-5,CASSSSQGRGETQYF
-,TRBV7-2,TRBJ1-5,CASSSPQRHQPQHF
-,TRBV5-1,TRBJ1-3,CASSFGQISGNTIYF
-,TRBV5-1,TRBJ2-7,CASSLGRGPGNEQYF
TRBD1,TRBV10-2,TRBJ1-6,CASSDRDSELYNSPLHF
-,TRBV19,TRBJ2-4,CASSIGGDRKNIQYF
-,TRBV2,TRBJ2-7,CASSEGYEQYF